The 11 T cell receptor beta chains in this list originate from one sample, sequenced in a study of cytomegalovirus exposure and HLA in healthy donors. PCR used 60 Vbeta primers and 13 Jbeta primers. The assay was immunoSEQ multiplex PCR, and TCRdb's table has in-frame clones only and misses some. The sample lists about 200,000 clones, around 80% seen once, with 2.9% in the top ten. Input material: PBMCs. These receptors were taken from a man aged 25 to 45 in good health and CMV-seronegative.

V and J are TRBV28 and TRBJ1-2, with D uncertain. The CDR3 covers 16 residues. Germline V lookup: CDR1 MDHEN, CDR2 SYDVKM. V lost 2 bases and J lost 7, with 20 bases in between. CDR3 amino acids: CASSLRRPELRGGYTF. The DNA for the CDR3 is TGTGCCAGCAGTTTACGTCGGCCGGAGCTCCGGGGTGGCTACACCTTC.

This sequence joins TRBV7-9 and TRBJ1-1; TRBD1 agrees at 9 bases. The germline CDR1 and CDR2 sequences are SEHNR and FQNEAQ (reference sequence). CDR3 size: 15 residues. Losses at the gene ends were 4 bases for V and 6 bases for J; bases not matched to a gene: 9. CDR3 protein: CASSYWTGEIPEAFF. The CDR3 DNA reads as TGTGCCAGCAGCTACTGGACAGGGGAAATCCCTGAAGCTTTCTTT.

The chain is built from TRBV4-2 and TRBJ1-1; 7 nucleotides line up with TRBD1. Germline assignment: CDR1 LGHNA and CDR2 YNFKEQ. The CDR3 consists of 15 residues. With V trimmed by 3 bases and J by 1 base, 5 bases remained unmatched. CDR3 DNA sequence: TGTGCCAGCAGCCAGGAACAGGGGCGGAACACTGAAGCTTTCTTT. Its translation is CASSQEQGRNTEAFF.

The chain joins TRBV7-9 to TRBJ2-2, with a possible D match to TRBD1 (6 bases). Germline values: CDR1 SEHNR, CDR2 FQNEAQ (reference sequence). V was trimmed by 5 bases and J by 3 bases, leaving 19 bases between them. The CDR3 spans 17 residues. As DNA, the CDR3 is TGTGCCAGCAGCCCCCCCAGGGGCGGGTTCGACACCGGGGAGCTGTTTTTT. Translating it yields CASSPPRGGFDTGELFF. Drawing the rest from reference TRBV7-9 and TRBJ2-2, the complete variable domain is DTGVSQNPRHKITKRGQNVTFRCDPISEHNRLYWYRQTLGQGPEFLTYFQNEAQLEKSRLLSDRFSAERPKGSFSTLEIQRTEQGDSAMYLCASSPPRGGFDTGELFFGEGSRLTVL.

The rearrangement joins TRBV2 to TRBJ1-6, with 10 bases lining up with TRBD1. Germline V lookup: CDR1 SNHLY, CDR2 FYNNEI. Trimming cost V 6 bases and J 6 bases; bases outside gene matches: 2. The CDR3 totals 14 residues. CDR3 sequence reads: CASSRDRGNSPLHF. CDR3 sequence (DNA): TGTGCCAGCAGCCGGGACAGGGGTAATTCACCCCTCCACTTT.

The rearrangement joins TRBV4-1 to TRBJ2-5; 14 nucleotides line up with TRBD2. The CDR3 is 16 amino acids. Germline values: CDR1 MGHRA, CDR2 YSYEKL. V lost 5 bases and J lost 5; bases outside the gene matches: 7. The CDR3 spells CASSYGLAGGMETQYF. In DNA, the CDR3 is TGCGCCAGCAGCTACGGACTAGCGGGGGGCATGGAGACCCAGTACTTC.

The rearrangement links TRBV7-3 to TRBJ1-2; 9 positions agree with TRBD1. Trimming took 6 bases from V and 6 from J; bases not matched to a gene: 8. Germline V gives CDR1 SGHTA, CDR2 FQGTGA. The CDR3 spans 14 residues. The CDR3 loop is CASSQQGAPNGYTF. The CDR3 DNA sequence: TGTGCCAGCAGTCAACAGGGGGCGCCGAATGGCTACACCTTC.

This clone was recorded only once. The V gene is TRBV19, the J gene TRBJ1-2; a possible D gene is TRBD1 (6 bases). V was shortened by 5 bases and J by 6 bases, with 19 bases between the two germline ends. Germline V CDR1 and CDR2: LNHDA, SQIVND (reference sequence). The CDR3 has 15 amino acids. As DNA, the CDR3 is TGTGCCAGTAGTCTGAACAGGGAACAAGGAGATGGCTACACCTTC. Amino acids: CASSLNREQGDGYTF.

The chain carries TRBV6-5 and TRBJ2-2; D uncertain. The CDR3 contains 13 residues. Trimming took off 2 bases at V and 6 bases at J, with 7 bases between the two ends. Germline V lookup: CDR1 MNHEY, CDR2 SVGAGI. CDR3 bases: TGTGCCAGCAGTTACGGCCCCGCCGGGGAGCTGTTTTTT. It codes for CASSYGPAGELFF.

The chain uses TRBV11-2 and TRBJ2-7, with D perhaps matching TRBD1 (5 bases). V was clipped by 2 bases and J by 6 bases, with 14 bases between them. In germline, CDR1 is SGHAT, CDR2 FQNNGV. The CDR3 runs 14 residues. This CDR3 reads CASSLSAGIREQYF. Here the CDR3 DNA reads TGTGCCAGCAGCTTATCCGCAGGGATACGCGAGCAGTACTTC. Together with reference TRBV11-2 and TRBJ2-7, the CDR3 gives the full variable domain: EAGVAQSPRYKIIEKRQSVAFWCNPISGHATLYWYQQILGQGPKLLIQFQNNGVVDDSQLPKDRFSAERLKGVDSTLKIQPAKLEDSAVYLCASSLSAGIREQYFGPGTRLTVT.

The rearrangement uses TRBV28 and TRBJ2-7; 7 nucleotides agree with TRBD1. Germline V gives CDR1 MDHEN, CDR2 SYDVKM. Trimming cost V 4 bases and J 7 bases; bases outside gene matches: 10. The CDR3 length is 14 residues. In DNA form, the CDR3 reads TGTGCCAGCAGTTCATCCACTGAGACAGGGGAGCAGTACTTC. Its protein is CASSSSTETGEQYF.